What follows describes a single T cell receptor beta chain. The antigen is undetermined. Possible read error: a much larger clone is one base away. The sample comes from a study of CD8+CD57+ T cells in acquired aplastic anemia. Study summary: The study obtained an average of around 3.1 ug of DNA from sorted CD4+ and CD8+ cells.

Study-level findings and limits: Between patients and controls, some 31 CD8+ CDR3 sequences were found in common.

The template used for profiling TCR beta VDJ and CDR3 was genomic DNA. TCRdb recomputed calls from the reads with MiXCR, one row per CDR3 protein. This sample has about 470,000 distinct CDR3 sequences; about a third occur once, and the top ten carry 0.82%. It was patients with CD8+CD57+ cell expansion by flow cytometry who were chosen for sequencing. The patients, all of them, had severe acquired aplastic anemia. The blood sampling took place in patients who had so far received no therapy. The sequencing input was sorted CD4+, CD8+, or CD8+CD57+ T cells (not recorded which) from PBMCs. The TCR originated in a human donor with aplastic anemia.

CDR3 nucleotide sequence: TGTGCCAGCAGTTTCATAACAGATACGCAGCATTTT. Its protein product is CASSFITDTQHF. The genes are TRBV12-3 or TRBV12-4 and TRBJ2-3; D unresolved. The DNA end is a closer match to TRBJ1-5, so the J assignment may be wrong. This CDR3 comprises 12 residues.